The following is a TCR beta chain sequence with its context. This sample was included in a study of blood T cell repertoires in COVID-19. TCRdb keeps only in-frame clones here, not all; method: immunoSEQ multiplex PCR. The sample records about 200,000 clones, roughly 84% being singletons. CDR1 is LGHDT and CDR2 is YNNKEL in the germline V gene (reference sequence). This CDR3 comprises 13 residues. V was pared by 4 bases and J by 5 bases, with 1 base of the junction left unmatched. The receptor's source is a man aged 50-60 years with active or convalescent COVID-19. Source material: peripheral blood. J is TRBJ2-5 and V is TRBV3-1 (or the pseudogene TRBV3-2); 10 nucleotides line up with TRBD2. In DNA, the CDR3 is TGTGCCAGCAGCCGACTAGCGGGCGAGACCCAGTACTTC. This encodes CASSRLAGETQYF.